This T cell receptor (beta chain) stems from a study of shared clonotypes between healthy human individuals. Study-wide results and caveats: Among non-shared clonotypes, generation probabilities were lower than among those shared by all four donors.

Sequencing used immunoSEQ multiplex PCR; TCRdb keeps in-frame clones, though not all of them. The sample lists nearly 1,000,000 clones, around 80% occurring once. About this clone: Its antigen is not identified.

This CDR3 is 13 amino acids long. The germline V gene encodes CDR1 SGHAT and CDR2 FQNNGV. Trimming removed 0 bases from V and 13 bases from J; junction bases left unmatched: 5. A CD45RA-negative memory subset and a CD45RA+ naive subset were separated from the CD4+ cells. The chain combines TRBV11-2 with TRBJ2-1; 8 nucleotides match TRBD2. Material: memory CD4+ T cells sorted from blood. Indicated subset: CD45RA-negative fraction. The origin of this receptor is a man younger than 30 in good health. The CDR3 DNA sequence: TGTGCCAGCAGCTTAGACCCGGGAGGGGTCCAGTTCTTC. Protein sequence: CASSLDPGGVQFF.